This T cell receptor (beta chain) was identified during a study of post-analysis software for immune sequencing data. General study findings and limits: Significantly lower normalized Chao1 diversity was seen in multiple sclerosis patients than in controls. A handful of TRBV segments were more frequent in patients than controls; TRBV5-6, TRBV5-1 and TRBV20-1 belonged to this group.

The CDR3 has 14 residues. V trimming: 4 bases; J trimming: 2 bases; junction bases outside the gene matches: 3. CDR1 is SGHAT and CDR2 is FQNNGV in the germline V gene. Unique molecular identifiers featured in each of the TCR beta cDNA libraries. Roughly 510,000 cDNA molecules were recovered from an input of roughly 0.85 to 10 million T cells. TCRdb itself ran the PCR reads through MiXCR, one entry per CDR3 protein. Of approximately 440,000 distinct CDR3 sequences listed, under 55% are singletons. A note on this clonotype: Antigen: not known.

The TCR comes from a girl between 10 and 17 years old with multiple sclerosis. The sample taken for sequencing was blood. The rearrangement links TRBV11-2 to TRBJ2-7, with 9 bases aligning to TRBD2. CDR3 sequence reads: CASSSSSGTYEQYF. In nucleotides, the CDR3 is TGTGCCAGCAGCTCGTCTAGCGGGACCTACGAGCAGTACTTC. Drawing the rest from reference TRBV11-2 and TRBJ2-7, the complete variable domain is EAGVAQSPRYKIIEKRQSVAFWCNPISGHATLYWYQQILGQGPKLLIQFQNNGVVDDSQLPKDRFSAERLKGVDSTLKIQPAKLEDSAVYLCASSSSSGTYEQYFGPGTRLTVT.